The clone carrying this T cell receptor beta chain appeared a few times. What it recognizes is unknown. Data came from immunoSEQ multiplex PCR; TCRdb stores just in-frame clones and leaves some out. This table has 28,000 or so clones, over 55% appearing once. CDR1 is MDHEN, CDR2 SYDVKM, per germline. The ends were cut back, 3 bases at V and 0 bases at J, with 9 bases in the middle. CDR3 length equals 15 residues. Time point here: cycle 4 day 1 (C4D1), after 5 to 7 weeks of nivolumab. Brentuximab vedotin exposure varied among the patients, all of whom had relapsed after autologous stem cell transplantation. The entry originates in a study of PD-1 blockade in classical Hodgkin lymphoma. The wider study: Patients were infused with nivolumab 3 mg/kg every 2 weeks. Study-level points and caveats: Newly diagnosed patients had diversity similar to the baseline diversity of complete responders. Later analyses included only patients treated at least 1 year post-ASCT. Significantly greater TCR diversity emerged by C4D1 in CD4+ cells but not CD8+ cells.

This sample comprised peripheral blood mononuclear cells (PBMCs), obtained before the fourth cycle of nivolumab. The chain couples TRBV28 to TRBJ1-5, with D maybe TRBD1 (6 bases). The TCR was taken from a human donor with classical Hodgkin lymphoma. The CDR3 sequence is CASSFYRDSNQPQHF. Here the CDR3 DNA reads TGTGCCAGCAGTTTTTACAGGGATAGCAATCAGCCCCAGCATTTT.